Sequencing of this TCR beta chain was carried out in a study of blood T cell repertoires in COVID-19. Overall study context: Samples came from the United States, Italy and Spain, spanning acute and convalescent COVID-19. T cells, B-cell-depleted T cells, or PBMCs provided the cDNA or gDNA that served as material.

Per the original data handling: The assay estimated nucleated cells by amplifying reference gene primers. This table comes from immunoSEQ multiplex PCR, and its TCRdb copy is limited to in-frame clones, with some not included. The DNA gave D and trimming, while V, J and clone size come from that table. The sample consists of roughly 60,000 clones, around 83% of them appearing once. Per the germline V gene, CDR1 is SGHRS and CDR2 is YFSETQ. The V gene end was trimmed by 4 bases and the J gene end by 7 bases; junction bases not matched to a gene: 2. This CDR3 comprises 14 residues. This TCR was sampled from a woman older than 75 with acute or convalescent COVID-19. Sequenced input: peripheral blood. This chain connects TRBV5-1 to TRBJ1-6; 10 bases fit TRBD1. In DNA, the CDR3 is TGCGCCAGCAGCCCGGGACAGGGGAATTCACCCCTCCACTTT. Protein product: CASSPGQGNSPLHF.